The rows below give T cell receptor beta chains drawn from one sample of a study of blood T cell repertoires in COVID-19. Libraries were prepared by immunoSEQ multiplex PCR; TCRdb keeps only in-frame clonotypes and omits some of them. Of over 15,000 clones in the sample, around 91% were seen once. The sequencing sample was made of peripheral blood. These receptors originate from a human donor in a cohort sampled during active COVID-19. CDR3s include the opening cysteine and the closing phenylalanine or tryptophan. A D gene is named only where the DNA matches it firmly. Clone sizes are given selectively: once, few, many, or a class where the clone is expanded.

CDR3nt,CDR3aa,j_gene,abundance,v_gene,d_gene
TGTGCCAGCAGCTTAGGGTCAGGGGGGACTGAAGCTTTCTTT,CASSLGSGGTEAFF,TRBJ1-1,-,TRBV7-8,TRBD1
TGTGCCAGCAGCGTGACAGGGGAGTCCTACGAGCAGTACTTC,CASSVTGESYEQYF,TRBJ2-7,-,TRBV9,TRBD1
TGTGCCTGGGGTGTTGCTATCGGGGGGCCGATCTACGAGCAGTACTTC,CAWGVAIGGPIYEQYF,TRBJ2-7,-,TRBV30,-
TGTGCCAGCAGGCGACAGGGGATTGATAATTCACCCCTCCACTTT,CASRRQGIDNSPLHF,TRBJ1-6,-,TRBV6-5,TRBD1
TGTGCCAGCACCCTAGGCGGGGGGGCCGATACGCAGTATTTT,CASTLGGGADTQYF,TRBJ2-3,-,TRBV19,TRBD2
TGTGCCAGCAGCTCGAGTACAGGGGGTGCCCAGCATTTT,CASSSSTGGAQHF,TRBJ1-5,-,TRBV11-3,TRBD1
TGTGCCAGCAGTTTACGCCCAGGGGGCGATCAAAAACTGTTTTTT,CASSLRPGGDQKLFF,TRBJ1-4,-,TRBV27,TRBD1
TGTGCCAGCAGCTTAGGGACAGGGGGTCCAGATACGCAGTATTTT,CASSLGTGGPDTQYF,TRBJ2-3,-,TRBV7-2,TRBD1
TGTGCCAGCAGCGCCCATAGCGACAGGGGATTGGGCGAGCAGTACTTC,CASSAHSDRGLGEQYF,TRBJ2-7,-,TRBV21-1,-
TGTGCCAGCAGTGATCGGACAGGGGGCGCGGATACGCAGTATTTT,CASSDRTGGADTQYF,TRBJ2-3,-,TRBV6-1,TRBD1
TGCGCCAGCAGCTTTGGACTAGCGGGAGAGTCAGATACGCAGTATTTT,CASSFGLAGESDTQYF,TRBJ2-3,-,TRBV5-1,TRBD2
TGTGCCACCAGCAAGGGGGAACAGCTTTCCTACGAGCAGTACTTC,CATSKGEQLSYEQYF,TRBJ2-7,-,TRBV15,-
TGTGCCAGCAGCTTGGCACTGACAGGGGGATTTAACACTGAAGCTTTCTTT,CASSLALTGGFNTEAFF,TRBJ1-1,-,TRBV5-8,TRBD1
TGCGCCAGCAGTGACAGATATGGCTACACCTTC,CASSDRYGYTF,TRBJ1-2,-,TRBV10-2,-
TGCGCCAGCAGCCAAGATTTAGCCACCTACGAGCAGTACTTC,CASSQDLATYEQYF,TRBJ2-7,once,TRBV4-3,-
TGCGCCAGCGCAGCGGAGAGCTCCTATAATTCACCCCTCCACTTT,CASAAESSYNSPLHF,TRBJ1-6,-,TRBV4-3,-
TGCGCCAGCAGCATACAGGGACAGAACACTGAAGCTTTCTTT,CASSIQGQNTEAFF,TRBJ1-1,once,TRBV5-1,-
TGTGCCAGCAGCCCGCGGGTGAAGGGTAATCAGCCCCAGCATTTT,CASSPRVKGNQPQHF,TRBJ1-5,-,TRBV16,-
TGTGCCAGCAGCCGCGACAGGGTGAACACTGAAGCTTTCTTT,CASSRDRVNTEAFF,TRBJ1-1,-,TRBV6-6,TRBD1
TGTGCCAGCAGCGTAGCAATCAGGGGGGCTAACACTGAAGCTTTCTTT,CASSVAIRGANTEAFF,TRBJ1-1,once,TRBV9,TRBD1
TGTGCCAGCAGCCTCCAACTAGCGGGGGGGGAGACCCAGTACTTC,CASSLQLAGGETQYF,TRBJ2-5,-,TRBV7-2,TRBD2
TGTGCCAGCAGTTTTTGGGGGAGGGAGACCCAGTACTTC,CASSFWGRETQYF,TRBJ2-5,-,TRBV27,-
TGTGCCACAGCTAGCGGGAGCGGCGAGACCCAGTACTTC,CATASGSGETQYF,TRBJ2-5,-,TRBV2,TRBD2
TGTGCCAGCAGCGCCCCACCAGGGGGCATCTATGGCTACACCTTC,CASSAPPGGIYGYTF,TRBJ1-2,-,TRBV13,TRBD1
TGCGCCAGCAGCCAAAGCCAAGGGGCTGCGGCTGGCTACACCTTC,CASSQSQGAAAGYTF,TRBJ1-2,once,TRBV4-3,-
TGTGCCAGCAGACAACTGGGAGGGGGGGAGACCCAGTACTTC,CASRQLGGGETQYF,TRBJ2-5,-,TRBV27,-
TGTGCCAGCAGCAATAACAGCCAAGAGACCCAGTACTTC,CASSNNSQETQYF,TRBJ2-5,-,TRBV21-1,-
TGTGCCAGCACCTCATACGCGGACAGAAACAGAGGAAACACCATATATTTT,CASTSYADRNRGNTIYF,TRBJ1-3,-,TRBV28,-
TGTGCCACCAGCAGAGATTGGGGGGGCACTGAAGCTTTCTTT,CATSRDWGGTEAFF,TRBJ1-1,-,TRBV15,-
TGTGCCAGCAGCCTTACAAGGACTAGCGGGTTCGCCTACGAGCAGTACTTC,CASSLTRTSGFAYEQYF,TRBJ2-7,-,TRBV7-8,TRBD2
TGTGCCACCAGTGATTCGCGGACAGGGACATACAATGAGCAGTTCTTC,CATSDSRTGTYNEQFF,TRBJ2-1,-,TRBV24-1,TRBD1
TGTGCCAGCAACCTGGTTTCAGGGGGCGGGGAGCTGTTTTTT,CASNLVSGGGELFF,TRBJ2-2,-,TRBV9,TRBD1
TGTGCCAGCAGCAATCTCCGGGACAGGACCTACGAGCAGTACTTC,CASSNLRDRTYEQYF,TRBJ2-7,-,TRBV11-2,TRBD1
TGCGCCAGCAGCGCGGAGGGGTGGGAGACCCAGTACTTC,CASSAEGWETQYF,TRBJ2-5,-,TRBV5-1,-
TGTGCCAGTAGTATACCGGGACAGAGGAACACTGAAGCTTTCTTT,CASSIPGQRNTEAFF,TRBJ1-1,-,TRBV19,TRBD1
TGTGCCAGCCCTAGACAGGGTAGCGACACTGAAGCTTTCTTT,CASPRQGSDTEAFF,TRBJ1-1,-,TRBV6-5,TRBD1
TGTGCCAGCAGACTGAGTGCAACTAATGAAAAACTGTTTTTT,CASRLSATNEKLFF,TRBJ1-4,-,TRBV6-5,-
TGTGCCAGCAGTCGACCCGGACAGACTGGCTACGAGCAGTACTTC,CASSRPGQTGYEQYF,TRBJ2-7,-,TRBV6-5,-
TGCGCCAGCAGTTTTAGCGGGAGGGCGGAAGATACGCAGTATTTT,CASSFSGRAEDTQYF,TRBJ2-3,-,TRBV5-1,TRBD2
TGTGCCAGTAGTATGGAGGTCGGCGGTAATTCACCCCTCCACTTT,CASSMEVGGNSPLHF,TRBJ1-6,-,TRBV19,-
TGCGCCAGCAGCCTCGAGCAGGGGGCCCTCGGGGAGCAGTACTTC,CASSLEQGALGEQYF,TRBJ2-7,-,TRBV4-1,TRBD1
TGCGCCAGCAGACGGGACTCCTACGAGCAGTACTTC,CASRRDSYEQYF,TRBJ2-7,-,TRBV23-1,-
TGTGCCAGCAGTCACATGACTAGCGGGAGAATCGGGCAGTTCTTC,CASSHMTSGRIGQFF,TRBJ2-1,-,TRBV6-5,TRBD2
TGTGCCAGCAGCTCACGGGGGACTTTGACCTACGAGCAGTACTTC,CASSSRGTLTYEQYF,TRBJ2-7,-,TRBV7-8,-
TGTGCCAGCAGCTTAGCAGAGGATAGCAATCAGCCCCAGCATTTT,CASSLAEDSNQPQHF,TRBJ1-5,-,TRBV7-9,-
TGTGCCAGCAGTCGCTTAGCGGGAAGCCTGGGCATTCAGTACTTC,CASSRLAGSLGIQYF,TRBJ2-4,-,TRBV6-5,TRBD2
TGTGCTAGCAGTTTGGGGACAGGGTTAGATACGCAGTATTTT,CASSLGTGLDTQYF,TRBJ2-3,few,TRBV7-7,TRBD1
TGCGCCAGCAGCCTGGGACTAGCGGGAGGCCCTCCCCACGAGCAGTACTTC,CASSLGLAGGPPHEQYF,TRBJ2-7,-,TRBV5-1,TRBD2
TGTGCCAGCTTCCTTCGGACTAGCGCTTACAATGAGCAGTTCTTC,CASFLRTSAYNEQFF,TRBJ2-1,-,TRBV5-4,TRBD2
TGTGCCAGCACGACAGAGACCTTGGCCTACGAGCAGTACTTC,CASTTETLAYEQYF,TRBJ2-7,-,TRBV28,-
TGTGCTAGTGGGCCGGGACAGGGGTCAGATACGCAGTATTTT,CASGPGQGSDTQYF,TRBJ2-3,-,TRBV12-5,TRBD1
TGTGCCAGCAGCTTATGGACAGGGGGTCTTACTAATGAAAAACTGTTTTTT,CASSLWTGGLTNEKLFF,TRBJ1-4,-,TRBV7-2,TRBD1
TGTGCCAGCAGCTTGTATGGGCAGGGGGCGCCCGGGGAGCTGTTTTTT,CASSLYGQGAPGELFF,TRBJ2-2,once,TRBV7-3,TRBD1
TGTGCCAGCTCACAAAGACAGGGTCGGGACAATGAGCAGTTCTTC,CASSQRQGRDNEQFF,TRBJ2-1,-,TRBV18,TRBD1
TGTGCTAGTGGTTTGCTCCGGGAACGCCAGCAGTTCTTC,CASGLLRERQQFF,TRBJ2-1,-,TRBV12-5,-
TGTGCCAGCAGTGGACCGGGAGAGAACACTGAAGCTTTCTTT,CASSGPGENTEAFF,TRBJ1-1,-,TRBV28,-